This TCR beta chain was found in a study of preoperative IRX-2 immunotherapy in early breast cancer. V was shortened by 5 bases and J by 1 base, with 8 bases between the two germline ends. Germline CDR1 and CDR2: MNHNS and SASEGT. The CDR3 totals 13 residues. The table came from immunoSEQ multiplex PCR; TCRdb's copy has only in-frame clones and leaves some out. The sample holds around 35,000 clones, 90% to 95% seen once. Treatment defined: preoperative locoregional IRX-2 cytokine immunotherapy. Preoperative locoregional IRX-2 cytokine immunotherapy was tested in the phase Ib source study. The specimen was taken from a patient treated with IRX-2 immunotherapy. The clonotype comes from a human donor with breast cancer. V and J are TRBV6-1 and TRBJ1-1; D is uncertain. This CDR3 reads CASSTITNTEAFF. The CDR3 DNA follows: TGTGCCAGCAGTACTATCACGAACACTGAAGCTTTCTTT.